This T cell receptor beta chain derives from a study of blood T cell repertoires in COVID-19. Study-wide context: The origin of the acute and convalescent COVID-19 samples was the United States, Italy and Spain.

As handled by the study authors: For nucleated cells, counts were estimated from reference gene primer amplification. The protocol was immunoSEQ multiplex PCR, while the TCRdb copy is restricted to in-frame clones and leaves out a portion. From that table come the V and J calls and clone size; the DNA was used to work out D and trimming. In the table there are fewer than 200,000 clones, roughly 87% of which are singletons. The germline V gene has CDR1 MNHEY and CDR2 SVGAGI. The CDR3 has 14 amino acids. V shed 6 bases and J 4 bases; nucleotides not matched to a gene: 6. This study enrolled people aged about 18 to 95 from around 25 US geographic areas.

This chain joins TRBV6-5 and TRBJ2-1, with TRBD2 matching over 7 bases. The sample taken for sequencing was PBMCs or T cells enriched from blood (not recorded which). The clonotype was recovered from a human donor with acute COVID-19. The donor label of this sample is uncertain. The CDR3 region is CASRGTTTYNEQFF. CDR3 coding DNA: TGTGCCAGCAGGGGGACTACCACATACAATGAGCAGTTCTTC.